This note documents a single TCR beta chain sequence. The data are from a study of control samples from healthy donors and cancer patients. The V end was cut by 7 bases, the J end by 6 bases, with 19 bases between. The CDR3 length is 16 residues. Germline loops: CDR1 KGHSY, CDR2 FQNENV. The table came from immunoSEQ multiplex PCR; TCRdb's copy has only in-frame clones and leaves some out. The sample includes about 160,000 clones, 70% to 90% of them seen just once. Sequencing used blood. The V gene is TRBV16, the J gene TRBJ1-6; D gene uncertain. The sequence was collected from a man in his thirties or forties in good health. The DNA for the CDR3 is TGTGCCAGCACCACCTCCTCCAGTCCGACTAATTCACCCCTCCACTTT. Its protein is CASTTSSSPTNSPLHF.